This entry describes one T cell receptor beta chain. What it binds is not known. Treatment here: oral pan-JAK inhibitor, 5-10 mg twice daily. The sample comes from a study of CD8+ T cells in alopecia areata. Overall study: Those treated were given oral tofacitinib at 5 to 10 mg twice daily. Study outcomes and limitations: Given one nonresponder, whether baseline CD8+ expansion relates to response remains uncertain. Numerous expanded lesional clones remained in scalp and blood during tofacitinib.

The CDR3 loop spans 13 amino acids. Germline V CDR1 and CDR2: SNHLY, FYNNEI. V lost 6 bases, J lost 4 bases, and 9 bases lay in between. Sequencing relied on a cDNA template that was reverse transcribed from extracted RNA. TCRdb's table, derived via immunoSEQ multiplex PCR, lists solely in-frame clones and lacks some. The sample yields some 220,000 clones, about 50% seen once. This TCR derives from a human donor with alopecia areata. This material consisted of CD4+ T cells sorted from blood, taken at week 4, from a patient treated with tofacitinib. The V call is TRBV2, the J call TRBJ2-2, with D hard to call. CDR3 residues: CASRGSPTGELFF. In DNA, the CDR3 is TGTGCCAGCAGGGGGTCCCCCACCGGGGAGCTGTTTTTT.